Below are 20 T cell receptor beta chains sequenced from a single sample in a study of T cells in Graves' hyperthyroidism and ophthalmopathy. TCR beta CDR3 region amplification was performed from RNA transcripts. In the first-round RT-PCR of the TCR CDR3, the HTBI primer set was used. TCRdb itself ran the multiplex PCR reads through MiXCR, one entry per CDR3 protein. The sample gives hundreds of thousands of distinct CDR3 sequences, roughly 40% of which show up once; over 8% is in the top ten. What was sequenced was blood. The receptors were sampled from a man between 18 and 35 years old with Graves' hyperthyroidism.

The chain employs TRBV25-1 and TRBJ1-5, with a weak D call TRBD1 (6 bases). The CDR3 has 16 amino acids. Trimming left V 5 bases short and J 0 bases short, with 14 bases between. Germline V gives CDR1 MGHDK, CDR2 SYGVNS. The CDR3 nucleotides are TGTGCCAGCAGTTTAGGGGGTCTTTATAGCAATCAGCCCCAGCATTTT. It encodes CASSLGGLYSNQPQHF.

Remarks on this clonotype: One base away lies a much larger clone, so this may be a sequencing read error. The chain has TRBV7-9 and TRBJ1-6, with D unclear. Germline loops: CDR1 SEHNR, CDR2 FQNEAQ (reference sequence). This CDR3 has 14 residues. Written as DNA, the CDR3 is TGTGCCGGCAGCCGTGACATGGCAAGATCACCCCTCCACTTT. Encoded protein: CAGSRDMARSPLHF.

As concerns this clonotype: An end of the junction does not agree with germline; a read error may underlie this. The V call is TRBV7-9, the J call TRBJ2-7; 9 bases match TRBD1. The length of the CDR3 is 14 residues. From germline, CDR1 is SEHNR and CDR2 FQNEAQ (reference sequence). DNA for the CDR3: TGCGCCAGCAGCGGACGGACAGGGGAGTACGAGCAGTACTTC. This gives the protein CASSGRTGEYEQYF.

V gene TRBV6-2 or TRBV6-3 combines with J gene TRBJ1-1, with no clear D. The germline V gene encodes CDR1 MNHEY and CDR2 SVGEGT. With 2 bases removed from V and 0 bases from J, the gap between germline ends came to 7 bases. The CDR3 runs 14 residues. CDR3 coding DNA: TGTGCCAGCAGTTACCTCGGGATGAACACTGAAGCTTTCTTT. Amino acids: CASSYLGMNTEAFF.

In the case of this clonotype: Lacking the conserved final phenylalanine or tryptophan, this CDR3 likely reflects a read error. V usage is TRBV9 and J usage is TRBJ1-2; TRBD1 matches 10 bases. Trimming at V came to 4 bases and at J to 4 bases, leaving 7 bases not matched to a gene. Per the germline V gene, CDR1 is SGDLS and CDR2 is YYNGEE. This CDR3 is built from 15 residues. The DNA for the CDR3 is TGTGCCAGCAGCTCAGGGACAGGGGCGAGCTATGGCTACACCCTC. Translating it yields CASSSGTGASYGYTL.

This clonotype appeared many times. CDR3 in DNA: TGTGCCACCAGTGATACCGGGACAACCGAGCAGTACTTC. Translating gives CATSDTGTTEQYF. This sequence joins TRBV24-1 and TRBJ2-7; a weak D match, TRBD1 (6 bases). Trimming shortened V by 3 bases and J by 6 bases, and 11 bases separated the two germline ends. Looked up from germline, CDR1 is KGHDR and CDR2 is SFDVKD. The CDR3 length is 13 residues.

This clonotype was observed at least ten times. This chain connects TRBV2 to TRBJ1-1; D is unclear. The V gene's germline CDR1 is SNHLY and CDR2 FYNNEI. Trimming left V 7 bases short and J 8 bases short, with 8 bases between. The CDR3 spans 10 residues. The chain's CDR3 is CASKGGEAFF. CDR3 DNA sequence: TGTGCCAGCAAGGGTGGCGAAGCTTTCTTT. Drawing the rest from reference TRBV2 and TRBJ1-1, the complete variable domain is EPEVTQTPSHQVTQMGQEVILRCVPISNHLYFYWYRQILGQKVEFLVSFYNNEISEKSEIFDDQFSVERPDGSNFTLKIRSTKLEDSAMYFCASKGGEAFFGQGTRLTVV.

The V gene is TRBV20-1, the J gene TRBJ1-2, with D possibly TRBD1 on 5 matching bases. Trimming stripped 1 base from V and 6 bases from J, with 12 bases between. The CDR3 totals 13 residues. Germline V gives CDR1 DFQATT, CDR2 SNEGSKA (reference sequence). CDR3 region: CSARGTTAHGYTF. CDR3 nucleotides: TGCAGTGCTAGAGGGACAACCGCCCATGGCTACACCTTC.

The chain uses TRBV9 and TRBJ2-7; D ambiguous. This CDR3 comprises 14 residues. Trimming took off 0 bases at V and 5 bases at J, with 12 bases between the two ends. Germline lookup yields CDR1 SGDLS and CDR2 YYNGEE. The CDR3 loop reads CASSVAPHTNEQYF. Here the CDR3 DNA reads TGTGCCAGCAGCGTAGCCCCGCATACCAACGAGCAGTACTTC.

In this sample, this clonotype turned up many times. The genes are TRBV20-1 and TRBJ1-2, with D perhaps TRBD1 (5 bases). The germline gives CDR1 DFQATT, CDR2 SNEGSKA (reference sequence). V was trimmed by 7 bases and J by 3 bases, leaving 18 bases between them. The CDR3 has 14 residues. CDR3 nucleotide sequence: TGCAGTGTTTTGGGGCAAAAAGGATACTATGGCTACACCTTC. Protein product: CSVLGQKGYYGYTF.

This clonotype was recorded a few times. The J gene is TRBJ1-5, the V gene TRBV20-1; 7 bases are shared with TRBD1. The germline CDR1 and CDR2 sequences are DFQATT and SNEGSKA (reference sequence). After removal of 7 bases from V and 5 bases from J, the junction contained 5 bases not matched to a gene. The CDR3 consists of 12 residues. The CDR3 sequence: CSVQGGDQPQHF. DNA for the CDR3: TGCAGTGTCCAGGGGGGGGATCAGCCCCAGCATTTT.

This clonotype came up many times. V is TRBV7-9 and J is TRBJ1-6; 9 bases are shared with TRBD1. The CDR3 extends over 13 amino acids. CDR1 is SEHNR and CDR2 is FQNEAQ in the germline V gene (reference sequence). Losses at the gene ends were 7 bases for V and 9 bases for J; bases not matched to a gene: 4. For the CDR3, the DNA is TGTGCCAGCACGGGACAGGGAGTTTCACCCCTCCACTTT. Protein product: CASTGQGVSPLHF.

The table lists this clonotype with a few counts. This sequence joins TRBV6-5 and TRBJ2-5; TRBD2 agrees at 7 bases. CDR1 is MNHEY and CDR2 is SVGAGI in the germline V gene. There are 14 residues in the CDR3. The ends lost 5 bases at V and 2 bases at J; junction bases unmatched: 5. CDR3 sequence: CASSTRGLQETQYF. For the CDR3, the DNA is TGTGCCAGCAGTACACGGGGACTACAAGAGACCCAGTACTTC.

This clonotype occurred a few times. The chain links TRBV7-9 to TRBJ2-7; D is uncertain. With 2 bases removed from V and 6 bases from J, the gap between germline ends came to 11 bases. Germline lookup yields CDR1 SEHNR and CDR2 FQNEAQ (reference sequence). This CDR3 is built from 13 residues. CDR3: CASSLQPTVEQYF. CDR3 DNA: TGTGCCAGCAGCTTACAACCAACCGTCGAGCAGTACTTC.

This clonotype was detected a few times. V and J are TRBV24-1 and TRBJ1-5; 9 bases map to TRBD1. Germline V gives CDR1 KGHDR, CDR2 SFDVKD. The CDR3 contains 21 residues. The J segment lost 0 bases and the V segment lost 3 bases, leaving 17 bases of the junction unmatched. The CDR3 DNA is TGTGCCACCAGTGATCAGCCGGGACAGGGATTGGGTCCGTATAGCAATCAGCCCCAGCATTTT. Encoded protein: CATSDQPGQGLGPYSNQPQHF.

To note about this clonotype: It may be a read error: a sequence one base away is much more abundant. The chain is built from TRBV24-1 and TRBJ2-7; D is possibly TRBD1 (5 bases). CDR3 length: 13 amino acids. The germline V and J ends were trimmed by 7 bases and 2 bases, with 11 bases remaining between them. Per germline, CDR1 KGHDR and CDR2 SFDVKD. Here the CDR3 reads CATSGRAPYEQYF. CDR3 DNA: TGTGCCACCAGCGGCAGGGCCCCCTACGAGCAGTACTTC.

This clonotype was detected ten times or more. The rearrangement joins TRBV7-9 to TRBJ1-2; 8 nucleotides align to TRBD1. The length of the CDR3 is 14 residues. Germline V CDR1 and CDR2: SEHNR, FQNEAQ (reference sequence). V lost 3 bases and J lost 5; bases outside the gene matches: 5. CDR3 in DNA: TGTGCCAGCAGCTTGGGAGACAGGGGTTATGGCTACACCTTC. Its protein is CASSLGDRGYGYTF.

This clonotype was detected a few times. The chain joins TRBV10-2 to TRBJ2-7, with TRBD1 as a possible D gene (5 bases). This CDR3 region has 13 residues. Germline assignment: CDR1 WSHSY and CDR2 SAAADI. The V and J ends lost 2 bases and 5 bases respectively, with 10 bases between them. As DNA, the CDR3 is TGCGCCAGCAGTGAGCCGACAGTAGACGAGCAGTACTTC. Its protein product is CASSEPTVDEQYF.

This clonotype was counted many times. The CDR3 nucleotides are TGCAGTGCTTTCCCGGATGGACCGACGAGTGAAGCTTTCTTT. Amino acids: CSAFPDGPTSEAFF. V usage is TRBV20-1 and J usage is TRBJ1-1; D gene ambiguous. Germline V gene data show CDR1 as DFQATT and CDR2 as SNEGSKA (reference sequence). V was cut by 5 bases and J by 7 bases, with 20 bases left in between. The length of the CDR3 is 14 residues.

This clonotype has ten or more counts. The J gene is TRBJ1-3, the V gene TRBV7-6; D remains ambiguous. The CDR3 has 12 residues. In germline, CDR1 is SGHVS, CDR2 FNYEAQ. Trimming stripped 8 bases from V and 1 base from J, with 6 bases between. The CDR3 sequence is CASGGSGNTIYF. The CDR3 nucleotides are TGTGCCAGCGGCGGATCTGGAAACACCATATATTTT.